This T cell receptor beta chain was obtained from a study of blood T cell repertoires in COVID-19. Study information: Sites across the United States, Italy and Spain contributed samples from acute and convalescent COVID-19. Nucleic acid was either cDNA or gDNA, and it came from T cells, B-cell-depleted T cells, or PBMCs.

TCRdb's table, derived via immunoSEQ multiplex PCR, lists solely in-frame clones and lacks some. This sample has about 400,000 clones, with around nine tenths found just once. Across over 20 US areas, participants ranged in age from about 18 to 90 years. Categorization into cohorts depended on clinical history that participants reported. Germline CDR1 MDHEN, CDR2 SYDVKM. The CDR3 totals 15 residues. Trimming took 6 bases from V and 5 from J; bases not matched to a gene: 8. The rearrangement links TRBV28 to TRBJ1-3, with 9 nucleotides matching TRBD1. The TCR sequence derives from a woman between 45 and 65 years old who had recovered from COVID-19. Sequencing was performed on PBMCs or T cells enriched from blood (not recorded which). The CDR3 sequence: CASSRTDRGRNTIYF. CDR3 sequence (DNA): TGTGCCAGCAGCCGCACGGACAGGGGTAGAAACACCATATATTTT.